These 20 T cell receptor beta chains came from one sample sequenced in a study of blood T cell repertoires in COVID-19. Assay used: immunoSEQ multiplex PCR; TCRdb lists only in-frame clones, some missing. The table records 150,000 to 200,000 clones, 80% of them present only once. Sequencing was done on a sample of peripheral blood. These TCRs come from a man aged 60-69 years with acute or convalescent COVID-19.

V and J are TRBV5-1 and TRBJ2-1, with TRBD1 identical over 7 bases. Trimming cost V 2 bases and J 7 bases; bases outside gene matches: 9. Germline lookup yields CDR1 SGHRS and CDR2 YFSETQ. This CDR3 has 15 residues. This CDR3 is CASSFTQGIANEQFF. The CDR3 region has the DNA TGCGCCAGCAGCTTTACACAGGGGATAGCGAATGAGCAGTTCTTC.

The chain employs TRBV28 and TRBJ2-5, with 8 bases lining up with TRBD2. The CDR3 runs 13 residues. V shed 8 bases, J shed 2 bases, and the junction held 4 bases outside the gene matches. The germline CDR1 and CDR2 sequences are MDHEN and SYDVKM. Written as DNA, the CDR3 is TGTGCCAGCCGGACTAGCTTACAAGAGACCCAGTACTTC. This codes for CASRTSLQETQYF.

The rearrangement links TRBV28 to TRBJ2-7; 8 bases agree with TRBD2. The CDR3 has 15 residues. Germline values: CDR1 MDHEN, CDR2 SYDVKM. Unmatched junction bases numbered 4, after V lost 3 bases and J lost 0 bases. In DNA form, the CDR3 reads TGTGCCAGCAGTTTCCGGGGGGGGAACTCCTACGAGCAGTACTTC. The encoded protein is CASSFRGGNSYEQYF. Looking up the rest from reference TRBV28 and TRBJ2-7 gives the full variable domain: DVKVTQSSRYLVKRTGEKVFLECVQDMDHENMFWYRQDPGLGLRLIYFSYDVKMKEKGDIPEGYSVSREKKERFSLILESASTNQTSMYLCASSFRGGNSYEQYFGPGTRLTVT.

The chain combines TRBV2 with TRBJ2-1, with TRBD2 identical over 7 bases. Germline values: CDR1 SNHLY, CDR2 FYNNEI. The trim removed 4 bases at V and 2 bases at J, leaving 5 bases unmatched. There are 15 residues in the CDR3. CDR3 residues: CASSGPGTTYNEQFF. CDR3 DNA sequence: TGTGCCAGCAGTGGCCCCGGGACTACCTACAATGAGCAGTTCTTC.

The chain has TRBV5-1 and TRBJ2-3; D possibly corresponds to TRBD1 (5 bases). The length of the CDR3 is 14 residues. The germline V gene encodes CDR1 SGHRS and CDR2 YFSETQ. Trimming shortened V by 0 bases and J by 4 bases, and 9 bases separated the two germline ends. The CDR3 nucleotides read TGCGCCAGCAGCTTGGGGCAGGGCGCAGATACGCAGTATTTT. Translating gives CASSLGQGADTQYF. The full variable domain, in which reference TRBV5-1 and TRBJ2-3 provide the parts outside the CDR3, is KAGVTQTPRYLIKTRGQQVTLSCSPISGHRSVSWYQQTPGQGLQFLFEYFSETQRNKGNFPGRFSGRQFSNSRSEMNVSTLELGDSALYLCASSLGQGADTQYFGPGTRLTVL.

This chain connects TRBV4-2 to TRBJ1-1; 8 bases are a match to TRBD1. Per the germline V gene, CDR1 is LGHNA and CDR2 is YNFKEQ. The CDR3 covers 15 residues. After removal of 4 bases from V and 1 base from J, the junction contained 5 bases not matched to a gene. CDR3: CASSLRTGTNTEAFF. The CDR3 nucleotides read TGTGCCAGCAGCCTTAGGACAGGGACGAACACTGAAGCTTTCTTT.

V is TRBV7-9 and J is TRBJ1-1, with no clear D. Germline CDR1 reads SEHNR; CDR2 reads FQNEAQ (reference sequence). Between the trimmed V and J ends, which lost 7 bases and 8 bases, there was a span of 14 bases. The CDR3 length is 12 residues. CDR3 nucleotides: TGTGCCAGCACCTCCTCGAGAGAAGAAGCTTTCTTT. It specifies CASTSSREEAFF.

V usage is TRBV7-2 and J usage is TRBJ2-7; D is ambiguous. CDR3 size: 12 residues. Trimming took off 5 bases at V and 4 bases at J, with 9 bases between the two ends. Germline loops: CDR1 SGHTA, CDR2 FQGNSA. Here the CDR3 DNA reads TGTGCCAGCAGCAGTAGTTGGTACGAGCAGTACTTC. Protein product: CASSSSWYEQYF.

V usage is TRBV10-3 and J usage is TRBJ2-7; TRBD1 matches at 9 bases. The CDR3 has 14 amino acids. Germline-derived CDR1 and CDR2 are ENHRY and SYGVKD. V was clipped by 2 bases and J by 5 bases; unmatched bases: 4. In nucleotides, the CDR3 is TGTGCCATCAGTGAGAATACAGGGGGCGACGAGCAGTACTTC. This sequence encodes CAISENTGGDEQYF.

The chain couples TRBV7-9 to TRBJ2-7, with no clear D. Germline CDR1 SEHNR, CDR2 FQNEAQ (reference sequence). The CDR3 has 14 amino acids. V was shortened by 5 bases and J by 3 bases, with 14 bases between the two germline ends. The CDR3 DNA sequence: TGTGCCAGCAGCCCAGGTACAGAAATCTACGAGCAGTACTTC. Amino acids: CASSPGTEIYEQYF. Using reference TRBV7-9 and TRBJ2-7 for the parts outside the CDR3, the full variable domain is DTGVSQNPRHKITKRGQNVTFRCDPISEHNRLYWYRQTLGQGPEFLTYFQNEAQLEKSRLLSDRFSAERPKGSFSTLEIQRTEQGDSAMYLCASSPGTEIYEQYFGPGTRLTVT.

CDR3 protein: CASRVPTSTGELFF. For the CDR3, the DNA is TGTGCCAGCAGGGTGCCTACTAGTACCGGGGAGCTGTTTTTT. The V and J genes are TRBV2 and TRBJ2-2; D is possibly TRBD2 (5 bases). V was trimmed by 6 bases and J by 5 bases, leaving 13 bases between them. The CDR3 spans 14 residues. Germline V gene lookup returns CDR1 SNHLY and CDR2 FYNNEI.

This chain uses TRBV7-2 with TRBJ1-2; tentative D call: TRBD1 (6 bases). Trimming pared 1 base from V and 4 bases from J, leaving 13 bases between. CDR1 is SGHTA and CDR2 is FQGNSA in the germline V gene. CDR3 length: 15 residues. The CDR3 region is CASSLVKGGSYGYTF. The CDR3 region has the DNA TGTGCCAGCAGCTTAGTAAAAGGGGGAAGCTATGGCTACACCTTC.

The chain employs TRBV7-8 and TRBJ2-5; TRBD1 agrees at 9 bases. Germline V CDR1 and CDR2: SGHVS, FQNEAQ. With V trimmed by 4 bases and J by 5 bases, 8 bases remained unmatched. The CDR3 is made up of 15 amino acids. The chain's CDR3 is CASSSLGQGGETQYF. The CDR3 DNA is TGTGCCAGCAGCTCCCTGGGACAGGGAGGGGAGACCCAGTACTTC.

CDR3 sequence (DNA): TGCGCCAGCAGCTTTTCTATGGACAGGAACTATGGCTACACCTTC. It specifies CASSFSMDRNYGYTF. V is TRBV5-1 and J is TRBJ1-2, with 7 bases matching TRBD1. The CDR3 spans 15 residues. Germline CDR1 is SGHRS and CDR2 is YFSETQ. V trimming: 2 bases; J trimming: 2 bases; junction bases outside the gene matches: 6.

This chain joins TRBV6-4 and TRBJ2-4; D uncertain. V was shortened by 3 bases and J by 0 bases, with 6 bases between the two germline ends. Germline loops: CDR1 MRHNA, CDR2 SNTAGT. This CDR3 is 14 amino acids long. The CDR3 nucleotides read TGTGCCAGCAGTGAAGAGCTAGCCAAAAACATTCAGTACTTC. It yields the protein CASSEELAKNIQYF.

The gene calls are TRBV6-6 and TRBJ1-1; D unclear. The CDR3 loop spans 13 amino acids. The germline V and J ends were trimmed by 5 bases and 11 bases, with 18 bases remaining between them. The V gene's germline CDR1 is MNHNY and CDR2 SVGAGI (reference sequence). The DNA for the CDR3 is TGTGCCAGCAGTCGTATCGACGGGAGCGTGGCTTTCTTT. This encodes CASSRIDGSVAFF.

The J gene is TRBJ2-7, the V gene TRBV12-5; 7 bases align to TRBD1. The germline CDR1 and CDR2 sequences are LGHNT and FRNRAP. The CDR3 extends over 12 amino acids. J was trimmed by 2 bases and V by 8 bases; bases with no gene match: 3. CDR3 loop: CASTDRAYEQYF. The DNA for the CDR3 is TGTGCTAGTACCGACAGGGCCTACGAGCAGTACTTC. Supplemented by reference TRBV12-5 and TRBJ2-7, the full variable domain reads DARVTQTPRHKVTEMGQEVTMRCQPILGHNTVFWYRQTMMQGLELLAYFRNRAPLDDSGMPKDRFSAEMPDATLATLKIQPSEPRDSAVYFCASTDRAYEQYFGPGTRLTVT.

This clone was recorded at least ten times. The chain combines TRBV4-3 with TRBJ1-5, with 7 bases identical to TRBD1. The V segment lost 0 bases and the J segment 5 bases; nucleotides outside the gene matches: 10. The CDR3 runs to 17 residues. CDR1 and CDR2 from the germline V gene are LGHNA and YSLEER. The CDR3 DNA is TGCGCCAGCAGCCAAGATCATGGGGCAGGGGGTGATCAGCCCCAGCATTTT. Translation gives CASSQDHGAGGDQPQHF.

This sequence joins TRBV5-1 and TRBJ2-5; no definite D call. Trimming left V 5 bases short and J 0 bases short, with 5 bases between. Germline values: CDR1 SGHRS, CDR2 YFSETQ. The CDR3 spans 12 residues. The CDR3 DNA is TGCGCCAGCAGGGCAGACCAAGAGACCCAGTACTTC. This encodes CASRADQETQYF.

Turning to this clone: The junction does not match germline at one end; this may be a read error. The chain is built from TRBV19 and TRBJ1-1; D ambiguous. This CDR3 has 14 residues. Looked up from germline, CDR1 is LNHDA and CDR2 is SQIVND (reference sequence). In DNA, the CDR3 is TGTGCCAGTAGTATGTATGGAGTGAACCCTGAAGCTTTCTTT. Translated: CASSMYGVNPEAFF.